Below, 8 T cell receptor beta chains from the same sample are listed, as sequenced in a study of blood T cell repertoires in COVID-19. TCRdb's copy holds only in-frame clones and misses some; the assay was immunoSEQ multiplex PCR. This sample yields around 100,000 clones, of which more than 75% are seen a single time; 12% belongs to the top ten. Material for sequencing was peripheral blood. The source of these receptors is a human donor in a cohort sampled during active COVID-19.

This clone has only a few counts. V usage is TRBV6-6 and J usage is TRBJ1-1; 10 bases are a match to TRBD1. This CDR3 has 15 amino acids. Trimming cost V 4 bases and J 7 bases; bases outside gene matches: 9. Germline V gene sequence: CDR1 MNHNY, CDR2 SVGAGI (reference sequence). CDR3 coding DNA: TGTGCCAGCAGTTCCCCCGGACAGGGGGGAGGTGAAGCTTTCTTT. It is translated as CASSSPGQGGGEAFF.

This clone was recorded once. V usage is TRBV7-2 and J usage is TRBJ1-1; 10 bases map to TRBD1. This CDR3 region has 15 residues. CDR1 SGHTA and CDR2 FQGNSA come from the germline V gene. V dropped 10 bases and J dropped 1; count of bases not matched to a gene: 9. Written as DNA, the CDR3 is TGTGCCACTTCCCGGGACAGGGGAGGGAACACTGAAGCTTTCTTT. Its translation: CATSRDRGGNTEAFF.

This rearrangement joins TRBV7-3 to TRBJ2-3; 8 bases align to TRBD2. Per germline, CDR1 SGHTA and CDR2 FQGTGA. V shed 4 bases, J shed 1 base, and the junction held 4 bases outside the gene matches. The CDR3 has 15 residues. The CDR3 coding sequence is TGTGCCAGCAGCTCGGGGGGGCTCGGCACAGATACGCAGTATTTT. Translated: CASSSGGLGTDTQYF.

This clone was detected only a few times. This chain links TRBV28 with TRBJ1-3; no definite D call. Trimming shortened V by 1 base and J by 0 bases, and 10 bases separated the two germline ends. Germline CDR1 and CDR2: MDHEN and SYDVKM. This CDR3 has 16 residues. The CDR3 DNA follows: TGTGCCAGCAGTTTATCCGGGTCGGGCTCTGGAAACACCATATATTTT. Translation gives CASSLSGSGSGNTIYF.

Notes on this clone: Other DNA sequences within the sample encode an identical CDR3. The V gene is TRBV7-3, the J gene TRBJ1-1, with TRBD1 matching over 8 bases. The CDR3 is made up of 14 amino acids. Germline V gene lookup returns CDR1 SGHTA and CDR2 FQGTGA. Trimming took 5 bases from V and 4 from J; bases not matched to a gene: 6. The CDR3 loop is CASSPGTGGTEAFF. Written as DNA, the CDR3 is TGTGCCAGCAGCCCCGGGACAGGTGGCACTGAAGCTTTCTTT.

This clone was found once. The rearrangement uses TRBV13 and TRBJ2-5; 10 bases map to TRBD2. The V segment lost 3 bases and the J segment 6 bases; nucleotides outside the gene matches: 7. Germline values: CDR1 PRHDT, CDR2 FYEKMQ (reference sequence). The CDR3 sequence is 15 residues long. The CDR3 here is CASSFSGGKRQTQYF. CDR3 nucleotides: TGTGCCAGCAGCTTTAGCGGGGGGAAGAGGCAGACCCAGTACTTC.

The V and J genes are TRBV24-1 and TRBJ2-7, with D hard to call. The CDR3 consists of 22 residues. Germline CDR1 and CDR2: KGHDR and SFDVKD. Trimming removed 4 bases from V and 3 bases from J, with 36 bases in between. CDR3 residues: CATSDQPLAGVWSVPTDYEQYF. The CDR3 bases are TGTGCCACCAGTGACCAACCCCTTGCCGGAGTGTGGTCGGTGCCGACGGACTACGAGCAGTACTTC.

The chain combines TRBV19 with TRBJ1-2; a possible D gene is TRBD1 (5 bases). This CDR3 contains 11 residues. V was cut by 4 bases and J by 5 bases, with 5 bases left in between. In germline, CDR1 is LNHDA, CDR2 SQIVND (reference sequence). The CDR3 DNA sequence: TGTGCCAGTAGTACAGGGTATGGCTACACCTTC. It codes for CASSTGYGYTF. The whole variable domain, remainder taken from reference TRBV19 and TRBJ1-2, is DGGITQSPKYLFRKEGQNVTLSCEQNLNHDAMYWYRQDPGQGLRLIYYSQIVNDFQKGDIAEGYSVSREKKESFPLTVTSAQKNPTAFYLCASSTGYGYTFGSGTRLTVV.